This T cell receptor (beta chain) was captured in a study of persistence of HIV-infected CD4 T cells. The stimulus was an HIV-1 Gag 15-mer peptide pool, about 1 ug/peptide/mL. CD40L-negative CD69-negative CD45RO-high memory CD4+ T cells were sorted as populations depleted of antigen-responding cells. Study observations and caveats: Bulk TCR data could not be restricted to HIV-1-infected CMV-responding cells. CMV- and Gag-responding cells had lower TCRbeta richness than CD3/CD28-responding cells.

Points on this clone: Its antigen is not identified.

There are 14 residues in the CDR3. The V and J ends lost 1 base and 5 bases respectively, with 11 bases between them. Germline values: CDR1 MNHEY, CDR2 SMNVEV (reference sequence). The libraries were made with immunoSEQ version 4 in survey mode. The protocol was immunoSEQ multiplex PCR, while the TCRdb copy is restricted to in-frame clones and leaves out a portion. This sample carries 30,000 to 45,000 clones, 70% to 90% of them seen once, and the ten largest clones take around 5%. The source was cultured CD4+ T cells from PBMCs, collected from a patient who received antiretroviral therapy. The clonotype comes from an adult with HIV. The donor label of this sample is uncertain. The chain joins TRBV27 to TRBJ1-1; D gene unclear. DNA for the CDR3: TGTGCCAGCAGTTTATTAGGGTCAAAGACTGAAGCTTTCTTT. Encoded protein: CASSLLGSKTEAFF.